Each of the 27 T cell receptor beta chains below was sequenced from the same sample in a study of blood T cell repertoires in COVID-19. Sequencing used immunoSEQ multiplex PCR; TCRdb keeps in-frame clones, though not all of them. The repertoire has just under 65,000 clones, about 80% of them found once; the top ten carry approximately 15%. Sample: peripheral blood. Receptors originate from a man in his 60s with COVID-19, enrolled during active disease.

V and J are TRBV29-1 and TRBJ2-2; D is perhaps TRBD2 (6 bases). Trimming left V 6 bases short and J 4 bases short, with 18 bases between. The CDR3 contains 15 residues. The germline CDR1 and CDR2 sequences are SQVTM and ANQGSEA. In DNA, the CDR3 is TGCAGCGTCCGTAATCCCCAGGGAGGCACCGGGGAGCTGTTTTTT. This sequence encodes CSVRNPQGGTGELFF.

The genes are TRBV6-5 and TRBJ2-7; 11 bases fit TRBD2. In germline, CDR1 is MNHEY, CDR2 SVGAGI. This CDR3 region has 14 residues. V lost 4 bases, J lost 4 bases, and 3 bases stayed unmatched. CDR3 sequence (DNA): TGTGCCAGCAGTTTAGCGGGGGGGAATTACGAGCAGTACTTC. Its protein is CASSLAGGNYEQYF.

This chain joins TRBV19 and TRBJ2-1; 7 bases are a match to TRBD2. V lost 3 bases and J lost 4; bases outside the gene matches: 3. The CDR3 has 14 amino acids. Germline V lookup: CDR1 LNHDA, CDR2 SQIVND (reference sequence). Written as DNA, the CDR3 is TGTGCCAGTAGTATCGGGGGGAATTACAATGAGCAGTTCTTC. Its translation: CASSIGGNYNEQFF. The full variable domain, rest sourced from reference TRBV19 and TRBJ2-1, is DGGITQSPKYLFRKEGQNVTLSCEQNLNHDAMYWYRQDPGQGLRLIYYSQIVNDFQKGDIAEGYSVSREKKESFPLTVTSAQKNPTAFYLCASSIGGNYNEQFFGPGTRLTVL.

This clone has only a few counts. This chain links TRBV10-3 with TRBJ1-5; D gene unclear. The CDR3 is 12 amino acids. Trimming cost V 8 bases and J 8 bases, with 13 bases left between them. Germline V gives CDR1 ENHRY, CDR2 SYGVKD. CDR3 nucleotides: TGTGCCATCGGAGGAACATTAGAGCCCCAGCATTTT. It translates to CAIGGTLEPQHF.

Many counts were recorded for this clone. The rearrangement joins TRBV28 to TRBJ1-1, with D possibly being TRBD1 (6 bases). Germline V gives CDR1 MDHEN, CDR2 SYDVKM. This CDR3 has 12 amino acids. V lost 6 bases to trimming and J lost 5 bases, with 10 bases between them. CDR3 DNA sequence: TGTGCCAGCAGCTCCAGGGGAACTGAAGCTTTCTTT. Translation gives CASSSRGTEAFF.

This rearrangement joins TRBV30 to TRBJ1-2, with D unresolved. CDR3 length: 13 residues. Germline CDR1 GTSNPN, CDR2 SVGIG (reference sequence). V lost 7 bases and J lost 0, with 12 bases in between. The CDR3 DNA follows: TGTGCCTTGGTGCGGATAGCTAACTATGGCTACACCTTC. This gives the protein CALVRIANYGYTF.

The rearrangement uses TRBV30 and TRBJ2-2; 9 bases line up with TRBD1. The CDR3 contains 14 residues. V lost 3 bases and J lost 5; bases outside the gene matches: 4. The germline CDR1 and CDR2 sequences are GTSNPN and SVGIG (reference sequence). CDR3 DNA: TGTGCCTGGAGCAGGACAGGGGATACCGGGGAGCTGTTTTTT. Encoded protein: CAWSRTGDTGELFF.

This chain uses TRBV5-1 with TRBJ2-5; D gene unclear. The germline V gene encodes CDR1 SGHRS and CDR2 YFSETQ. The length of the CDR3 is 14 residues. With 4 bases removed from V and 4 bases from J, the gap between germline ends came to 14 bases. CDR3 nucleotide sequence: TGCGCCAGCAGCCCGGCGGTGGTGGGAGAGACCCAGTACTTC. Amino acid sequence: CASSPAVVGETQYF.

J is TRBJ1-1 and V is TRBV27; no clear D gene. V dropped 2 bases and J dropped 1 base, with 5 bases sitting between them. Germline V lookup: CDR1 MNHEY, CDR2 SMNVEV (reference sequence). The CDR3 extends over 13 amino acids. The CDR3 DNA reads TGTGCCAGCAGTTTAGAGGGGAACACTGAAGCTTTCTTT. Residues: CASSLEGNTEAFF.

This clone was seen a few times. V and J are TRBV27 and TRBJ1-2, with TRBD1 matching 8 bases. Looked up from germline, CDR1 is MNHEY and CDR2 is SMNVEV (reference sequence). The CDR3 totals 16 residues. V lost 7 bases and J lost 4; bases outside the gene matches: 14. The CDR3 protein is CASNSLGQEGVYGYTF. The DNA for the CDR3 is TGTGCCAGCAACTCCTTGGGACAGGAGGGAGTCTATGGCTACACCTTC.

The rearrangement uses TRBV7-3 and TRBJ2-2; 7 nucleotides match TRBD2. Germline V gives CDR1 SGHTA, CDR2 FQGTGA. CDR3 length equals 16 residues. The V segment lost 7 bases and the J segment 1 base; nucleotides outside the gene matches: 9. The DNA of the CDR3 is TGTGCCAGCACCCTCCACGCGGGAGTGAACACCGGGGAGCTGTTTTTT. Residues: CASTLHAGVNTGELFF. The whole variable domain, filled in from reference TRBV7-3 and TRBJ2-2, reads GAGVSQTPSNKVTEKGKYVELRCDPISGHTALYWYRQSLGQGPEFLIYFQGTGAADDSGLPNDRFFAVRPEGSVSTLKIQRTERGDSAVYLCASTLHAGVNTGELFFGEGSRLTVL.

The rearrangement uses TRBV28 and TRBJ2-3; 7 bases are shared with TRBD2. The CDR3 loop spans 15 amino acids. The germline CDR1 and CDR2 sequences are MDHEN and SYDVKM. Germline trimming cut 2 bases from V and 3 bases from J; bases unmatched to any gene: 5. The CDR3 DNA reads TGTGCCAGCAGTTTACCCCAGGGAGGGACAGATACGCAGTATTTT. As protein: CASSLPQGGTDTQYF.

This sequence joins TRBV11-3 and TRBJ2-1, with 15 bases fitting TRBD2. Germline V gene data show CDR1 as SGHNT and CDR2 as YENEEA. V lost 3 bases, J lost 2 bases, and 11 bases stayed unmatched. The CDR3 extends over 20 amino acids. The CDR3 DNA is TGTGCCAGCAGCTTTACGGGACTAGCGGGAGGAAAAACTCCCTACAATGAGCAGTTCTTC. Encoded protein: CASSFTGLAGGKTPYNEQFF.

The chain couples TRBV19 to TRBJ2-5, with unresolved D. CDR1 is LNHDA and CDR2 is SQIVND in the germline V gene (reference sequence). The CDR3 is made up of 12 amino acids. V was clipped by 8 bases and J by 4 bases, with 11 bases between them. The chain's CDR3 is CASLSAGETQYF. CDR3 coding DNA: TGTGCCAGTCTGTCGGCAGGAGAGACCCAGTACTTC. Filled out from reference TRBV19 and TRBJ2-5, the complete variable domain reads DGGITQSPKYLFRKEGQNVTLSCEQNLNHDAMYWYRQDPGQGLRLIYYSQIVNDFQKGDIAEGYSVSREKKESFPLTVTSAQKNPTAFYLCASLSAGETQYFGPGTRLLVL.

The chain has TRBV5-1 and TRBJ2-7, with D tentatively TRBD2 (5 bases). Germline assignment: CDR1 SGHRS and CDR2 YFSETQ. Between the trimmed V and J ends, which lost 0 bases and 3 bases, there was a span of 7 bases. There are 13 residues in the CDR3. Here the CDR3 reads CASSLDGGYEQYF. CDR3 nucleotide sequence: TGCGCCAGCAGCTTGGATGGAGGCTACGAGCAGTACTTC.

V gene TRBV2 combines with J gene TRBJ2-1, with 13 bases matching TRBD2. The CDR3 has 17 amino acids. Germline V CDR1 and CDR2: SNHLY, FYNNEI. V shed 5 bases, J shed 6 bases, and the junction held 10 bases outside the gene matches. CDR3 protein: CASSYPGTSGAGNEQFF. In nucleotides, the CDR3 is TGTGCCAGCAGTTACCCCGGGACTAGCGGGGCAGGCAATGAGCAGTTCTTC.

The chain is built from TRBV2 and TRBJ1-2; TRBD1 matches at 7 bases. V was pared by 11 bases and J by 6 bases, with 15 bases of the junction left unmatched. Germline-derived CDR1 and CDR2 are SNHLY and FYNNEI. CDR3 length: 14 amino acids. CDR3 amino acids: CAGGGRGRSNGYTF. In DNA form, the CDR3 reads TGTGCCGGAGGTGGAAGGGGGCGCTCGAATGGCTACACCTTC. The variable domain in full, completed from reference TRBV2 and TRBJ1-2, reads EPEVTQTPSHQVTQMGQEVILRCVPISNHLYFYWYRQILGQKVEFLVSFYNNEISEKSEIFDDQFSVERPDGSNFTLKIRSTKLEDSAMYFCAGGGRGRSNGYTFGSGTRLTVV.

The CDR3 sequence is CASSLLGGSYEQYF. CDR3 in DNA: TGTGCCAGCAGCTTACTCGGGGGATCCTACGAGCAGTACTTC. The chain uses TRBV11-2 and TRBJ2-7, with a possible D match to TRBD2 (6 bases). This CDR3 region has 14 residues. CDR1 is SGHAT, CDR2 FQNNGV, per germline. The germline V and J ends were trimmed by 2 bases and 1 base, with 9 bases remaining between them.

CDR3 DNA: TGCAGTGCTATTGAGGCGGGGCAGCCCCAGCATTTT. Its protein is CSAIEAGQPQHF. The chain recombines TRBV20-1 with TRBJ1-5; D remains ambiguous. The germline V gene has CDR1 DFQATT and CDR2 SNEGSKA (reference sequence). CDR3 length: 12 amino acids. V was clipped by 4 bases and J by 7 bases, with 11 bases between them.

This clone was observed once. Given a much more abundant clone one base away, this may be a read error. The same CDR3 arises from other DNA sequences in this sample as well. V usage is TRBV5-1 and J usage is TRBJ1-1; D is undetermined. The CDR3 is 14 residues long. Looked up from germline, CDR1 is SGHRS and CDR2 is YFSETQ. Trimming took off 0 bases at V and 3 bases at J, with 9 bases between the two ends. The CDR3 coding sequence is TGCGCCAGCAGCTTGGACCCGGAGGACACTGAAGCTTTCTTT. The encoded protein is CASSLDPEDTEAFF.

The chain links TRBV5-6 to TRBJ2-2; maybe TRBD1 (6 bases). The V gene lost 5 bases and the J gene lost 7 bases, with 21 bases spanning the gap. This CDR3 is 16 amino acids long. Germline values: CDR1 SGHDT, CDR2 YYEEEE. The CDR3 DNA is TGTGCCAGCAGATCAGGGGTAGCCGCATTAAGCGGGGAGCTGTTTTTT. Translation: CASRSGVAALSGELFF.

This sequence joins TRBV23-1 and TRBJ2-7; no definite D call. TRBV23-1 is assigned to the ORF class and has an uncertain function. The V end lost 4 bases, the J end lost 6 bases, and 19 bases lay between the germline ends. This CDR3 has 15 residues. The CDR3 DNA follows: TGCGCCAGCAGTCCTCCAAGATGTAACAGCTGCGAGCAGTACTTC. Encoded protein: CASSPPRCNSCEQYF.

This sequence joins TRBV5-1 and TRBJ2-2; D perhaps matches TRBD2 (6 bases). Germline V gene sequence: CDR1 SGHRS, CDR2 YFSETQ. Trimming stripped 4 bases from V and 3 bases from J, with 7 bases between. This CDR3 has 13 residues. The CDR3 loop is CASSPGDTGELFF. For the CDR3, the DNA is TGCGCCAGCAGCCCGGGGGACACCGGGGAGCTGTTTTTT.

The DNA for the CDR3 is TGTGCCAGCAGCTTGGGGGGAGCTAACTATGGCTACACCTTC. It yields the protein CASSLGGANYGYTF. This sequence joins TRBV5-4 and TRBJ1-2, with D unclear. This CDR3 has 14 residues. Germline loops: CDR1 SGHNT, CDR2 YYREEE (reference sequence). V lost 0 bases and J lost 0, with 6 bases in between. The full variable domain, its missing parts supplied by reference TRBV5-4 and TRBJ1-2, is ETGVTQSPTHLIKTRGQQVTLRCSSQSGHNTVSWYQQALGQGPQFIFQYYREEENGRGNFPPRFSGLQFPNYSSELNVNALELDDSALYLCASSLGGANYGYTFGSGTRLTVV.

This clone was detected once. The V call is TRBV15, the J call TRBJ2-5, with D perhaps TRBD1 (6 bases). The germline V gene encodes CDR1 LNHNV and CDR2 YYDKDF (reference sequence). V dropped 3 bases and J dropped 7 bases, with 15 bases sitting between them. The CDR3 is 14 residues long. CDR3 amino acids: CATSRDSGARTQYF. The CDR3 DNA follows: TGTGCCACCAGCAGGGACTCAGGGGCTCGGACCCAGTACTTC.

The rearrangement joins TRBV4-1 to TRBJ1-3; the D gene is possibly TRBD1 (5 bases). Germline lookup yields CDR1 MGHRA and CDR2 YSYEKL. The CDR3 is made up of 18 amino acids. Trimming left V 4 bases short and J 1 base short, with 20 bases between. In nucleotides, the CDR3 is TGCGCCAGCAGCCCTAGCCTCCAGGGAGGATGGTCTGGAAACACCATATATTTT. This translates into CASSPSLQGGWSGNTIYF.

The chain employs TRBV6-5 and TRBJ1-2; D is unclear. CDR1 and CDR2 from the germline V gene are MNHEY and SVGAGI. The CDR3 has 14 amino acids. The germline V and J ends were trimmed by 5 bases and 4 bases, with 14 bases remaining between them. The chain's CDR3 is CASSTRGVIYGYTF. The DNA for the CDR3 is TGTGCCAGCAGTACCCGCGGGGTAATCTATGGCTACACCTTC.